This T cell receptor beta chain is drawn from a study of OX40 agonist ivuxolimab in advanced cancers. The table came from immunoSEQ multiplex PCR; TCRdb's copy has only in-frame clones and leaves some out. Of tens of thousands of clones listed, 85% to 95% are singletons. In the case of this clone: Antigen: not known.

The V end lost 2 bases, the J end lost 7 bases, and 2 bases lay between the germline ends. The CDR3 extends over 11 amino acids. Germline-derived CDR1 and CDR2 are SNHLY and FYNNEI. Study-level findings and limits: Expanded clones were, on average, more numerous in CD8+ T cells than in CD4+. Clonal expansion by week 6 occurred in CD4+ and CD8+ blood T cells (at 0.1 to 3.0 mg/kg).

V gene TRBV2 combines with J gene TRBJ1-4; no definite D call. The source material was CD4+ or CD8+ T cells sorted from blood, sampled in a trial of the OX40 agonist ivuxolimab. The receptor's source is an adult with an advanced solid tumor such as melanoma, head and neck, liver or kidney cancer. The CDR3 sequence is CASSEIEKLFF. DNA for the CDR3: TGTGCCAGCAGTGAAATTGAAAAACTGTTTTTT.